Listed below are T cell receptor beta chains from one sample, sequenced in a study of tumour-infiltrating T cells in Burkitt lymphoma. Repertoires were generated with immunoSEQ multiplex PCR, while TCRdb's copy carries only in-frame clones and drops some. The sample records more than 8,500 clones, 62% being singletons. Material for sequencing was tumor tissue. The receptors come from a human donor with diffuse large B-cell lymphoma. Both conserved end residues are part of each CDR3. Each record gives: V gene, clone size, CDR3 length, D gene, J gene, CDR3 DNA, CDR3 protein. The D gene is left open where the match is weak. Clone size is given for some rows only: seen once, a few or many times, or a class if the clone is expanded.

TRBV18	-	15	-	TRBJ1-6	TGTGCCAGCTCACCTTTCGGCAGGGCTGATTCACCCCTCCACTTT	CASSPFGRADSPLHF
TRBV4-1	-	16	TRBD2	TRBJ2-3	TGCGCCAGCAGCCAAGCAACTAGCGGGCGCACAGATACGCAGTATTTT	CASSQATSGRTDTQYF
TRBV19	few	15	-	TRBJ2-2	TGTGCCAGCCACTCTTCGGTGGTTTACACCGGGGAGCTGTTTTTT	CASHSSVVYTGELFF
TRBV7-9	-	15	TRBD2	TRBJ2-7	TGTGCCAGCAGCCCAGGTCCGGGGGGTCTAAAGGAGCAGTACTTC	CASSPGPGGLKEQYF
TRBV5-4	few	19	-	TRBJ2-3	TGTGCCAGCAGCTTGGCCTGGGGTTCCACGGGGGGCTACACAGATACGCAGTATTTT	CASSLAWGSTGGYTDTQYF
TRBV29-1	-	13	-	TRBJ1-5	TGCAGCGTTGAAGTGGGACCAAATCAGCCCCAGCATTTT	CSVEVGPNQPQHF
TRBV10-3	-	12	-	TRBJ2-7	TGTGCCACCCGAGCCGTCACCTACGAGCAGTACTTC	CATRAVTYEQYF
TRBV7-6	-	13	-	TRBJ2-5	TGTGCCAGCAGCAGGGGGGTGGGAGAGACCCAGTACTTC	CASSRGVGETQYF
TRBV7-7	-	16	-	TRBJ2-2	TGTGCTAGCAGCCCAACGGACTGGACAGACACCGGGGAGCTGTTTTTT	CASSPTDWTDTGELFF
TRBV30	-	12	TRBD1	TRBJ1-1	TGTAGTATGGACAGGGCGGCAACTTTGGCTTTCTTT	CSMDRAATLAFF
TRBV19	-	14	-	TRBJ2-3	TGTGCCAGCATACCCGCGGGGAGCACAGATACGCAGTATTTT	CASIPAGSTDTQYF
TRBV18	-	13	TRBD2	TRBJ2-5	TGTGCCAGCTCACACGGGGGGGCCTCGACCCAGTACTTC	CASSHGGASTQYF
TRBV5-8	-	14	-	TRBJ2-1	TGTGCCAGCAGCTTGGGGCGGGGGCCCAATGAGCAGTTCTTC	CASSLGRGPNEQFF
TRBV29-1	-	14	-	TRBJ2-7	TGCAGCGTTGAACTGTCAGGGAAGGCCTACGAGCAGTACTTC	CSVELSGKAYEQYF
TRBV5-6	few	14	-	TRBJ1-1	TGTGCCAGCAGCTTGGCGGGGGCGAGCACTGAAGCTTTCTTT	CASSLAGASTEAFF
TRBV19	-	15	-	TRBJ2-7	TGTGCCAGTAGCCCCGGTGGCAGGGGAATCTACGAGCAGTACTTC	CASSPGGRGIYEQYF
TRBV19	-	12	-	TRBJ1-2	TGTGCCAGTAGTATACAGGGCTATGGCTACACCTTC	CASSIQGYGYTF
TRBV29-1	few	13	TRBD1	TRBJ1-2	TGCAGCGTTGGGGACAGGGTACAGGGTGGCTACACCTTC	CSVGDRVQGGYTF
TRBV28	few	14	-	TRBJ1-5	TGTGCCAGCAGTACAGGCGCCCGCAATCAGCCCCAGCATTTT	CASSTGARNQPQHF
TRBV27	few	15	TRBD1	TRBJ2-4	TGTGCCAGCAGTTTACAGGGGGCTGTCAAAAACATTCAGTACTTC	CASSLQGAVKNIQYF
TRBV29-1	-	11	-	TRBJ2-7	TGCAGCGTTCCGTCCGCGGGAGAGCAGTACTTC	CSVPSAGEQYF
TRBV28	-	14	-	TRBJ1-4	TGTGCCAGCAGCTGGGGGTGGTCTAATGAAAAACTGTTTTTT	CASSWGWSNEKLFF
TRBV6-5	-	14	-	TRBJ1-5	TGTGCCAGCAGCAGAGGCCGCGGCAATCAGCCCCAGCATTTT	CASSRGRGNQPQHF
TRBV4-2	-	14	-	TRBJ1-2	TGTGCCAGCAGCCAAGATAGTCGGAACTATGGCTACACCTTC	CASSQDSRNYGYTF
TRBV4-1	-	15	-	TRBJ2-7	TGCGCCAGCAGCCTCCGAGCAGGAGGCTCCTACGAGCAGTACTTC	CASSLRAGGSYEQYF
TRBV18	once	15	-	TRBJ2-1	TGTGCCAGCTCACCCGATCTTACGAGGTACAATGAGCAGTTCTTC	CASSPDLTRYNEQFF
TRBV7-9	few	16	TRBD1	TRBJ1-4	TGTGCCAGCAGCCTACTACCCAGGGGGGGTAATGAAAAACTGTTTTTT	CASSLLPRGGNEKLFF
TRBV27	-	16	TRBD1	TRBJ1-2	TGTGCCAGCAGTCCCACAGGGGGCATTGGTAACTATGGCTACACCTTC	CASSPTGGIGNYGYTF
TRBV5-1	-	11	-	TRBJ1-3	TGCGCCAGCAGGTCCGGAAACACCATATATTTT	CASRSGNTIYF
TRBV7-9	-	13	-	TRBJ1-1	TGTGCCAGCAGCTTAGCAGGATCGGTAAGCGCTTTCTTT	CASSLAGSVSAFF
TRBV5-1	-	13	-	TRBJ1-1	TGCGCCAGCAGCTTGGCTGTGAACACTGAAGCTTTCTTT	CASSLAVNTEAFF
TRBV5-4	-	16	TRBD2	TRBJ2-5	TGTGCCAGCAGCAACCGACTAGCGGGCGGTGGAGAGACCCAGTACTTC	CASSNRLAGGGETQYF
TRBV30	-	13	-	TRBJ2-7	TGTGCCTGGAGTGCGGGGGACTCCTACGAGCAGTACTTC	CAWSAGDSYEQYF
TRBV5-1	-	14	-	TRBJ1-6	TGCGCCAGCAGCTTCGCACATATTAATTCACCCCTCCACTTT	CASSFAHINSPLHF
TRBV6-5	-	16	-	TRBJ1-2	TGTGCCAGCAGTTACTCGATCGTGGGTAGGGCTAGTGGCTACACCTTC	CASSYSIVGRASGYTF
TRBV5-4	once	14	-	TRBJ2-5	TGTGCCAGCAGCTTGTCGTCAGGGGAACAGACCCAGTACTTC	CASSLSSGEQTQYF
TRBV6-1	few	16	TRBD1	TRBJ1-5	TGTGCCAGCAGTGACTTACAGGGGGGAAGCAATCAGCCCCAGCATTTT	CASSDLQGGSNQPQHF
TRBV27	-	15	-	TRBJ2-6	TGTGCCAGCAGTCTGTGGACCTCTGGGGCCAACGTCCTGACTTTC	CASSLWTSGANVLTF
TRBV7-9	few	15	TRBD1	TRBJ1-5	TGTGCCAGCAGCCCGCGGGACAGGGGGCCGCAGCCCCAGCATTTT	CASSPRDRGPQPQHF
TRBV29-1	once	17	-	TRBJ2-7	TGCAGCGTTGAAGATGGTTCAGGCGGGTCCCGCTCCTACGAGCAGTACTTC	CSVEDGSGGSRSYEQYF
TRBV2	few	11	-	TRBJ1-6	TGTGCCAGCAGTGCTAATTCACCCCTCCACTTT	CASSANSPLHF